Each of the 14 T cell receptor beta chains below was sequenced from the same sample in a study of Graves' ophthalmopathy and Graves' hyperthyroidism. Amplification of TCR beta CDR3 regions used RNA transcripts. Investigators did first-round RT-PCR with HTBI primers, then second-round multiplex PCR. TCRdb processed the multiplex PCR reads anew with MiXCR; each CDR3 protein has one entry. The data contain hundreds of thousands of distinct CDR3 sequences, roughly 21% of them seen just once; the ten biggest clones take up 2.5% to 3.5%. The specimen sequenced was peripheral blood. The receptor source for this set is a woman between 18 and 29 years old with stable Graves' hyperthyroidism.

Many counts were recorded for this clonotype. CDR3 sequence (DNA): TGTGCCAGCAGCTTAGGGGGGGAAAACACTGAAGCTTTCTTT. Translating gives CASSLGGENTEAFF. The chain carries TRBV7-3 and TRBJ1-1, with D maybe TRBD1 (5 bases). The CDR3 consists of 14 residues. Germline values: CDR1 SGHTA, CDR2 FQGTGA. Trimming stripped 2 bases from V and 2 bases from J, with 9 bases between.

This clonotype was recorded many times. V and J are TRBV30 and TRBJ2-7; 7 bases map to TRBD2. V shed 1 base and J 1 base; nucleotides not matched to a gene: 1. CDR1 and CDR2 (germline): GTSNPN, SVGIG (reference sequence). The CDR3 extends over 13 amino acids. The CDR3 DNA follows: TGTGCCTGGAGTGGGGGGGGATCCTACGAGCAGTACTTC. Translation gives CAWSGGGSYEQYF.

This clonotype was counted ten times or more. The chain carries TRBV7-8 and TRBJ2-2; 10 positions agree with TRBD1. This CDR3 is 15 amino acids long. Germline trimming cut 4 bases from V and 4 bases from J; bases unmatched to any gene: 3. The germline V gene encodes CDR1 SGHVS and CDR2 FQNEAQ. The CDR3 sequence: CASSSRDRGTGELFF. DNA for the CDR3: TGTGCCAGCAGCTCCCGGGACAGGGGCACCGGGGAGCTGTTTTTT.

Many counts were recorded for this clonotype. The V call is TRBV18, the J call TRBJ2-7; the match to TRBD1 covers 10 bases. The germline V gene has CDR1 KGHSH and CDR2 LQKENI. Trimming at V came to 2 bases and at J to 5 bases, leaving 6 bases not matched to a gene. There are 15 residues in the CDR3. This chain's CDR3 is CASSPFVTGGDEQYF. The CDR3 DNA reads as TGTGCCAGCTCACCATTTGTGACAGGGGGCGACGAGCAGTACTTC.

This clonotype was picked up a small number of times. The chain recombines TRBV11-2 with TRBJ1-2, with TRBD1 as a possible D gene (5 bases). Germline CDR1 SGHAT, CDR2 FQNNGV. The CDR3 covers 15 residues. V dropped 2 bases and J dropped 5 bases, with 15 bases sitting between them. CDR3 sequence reads: CASSLFVGAAYGYTF. The CDR3 DNA follows: TGTGCCAGCAGCTTATTCGTCGGGGCGGCTTATGGCTACACCTTC.

This clonotype has a count of ten or more. This rearrangement joins TRBV20-1 to TRBJ1-6, with TRBD1 as a possible D gene (6 bases). Deletions cut 0 bases from V and 7 bases from J, with 7 bases between. The germline gives CDR1 DFQATT, CDR2 SNEGSKA (reference sequence). The CDR3 is 13 amino acids. CDR3 loop: CSARDTGNSPLHF. In DNA, the CDR3 is TGCAGTGCTAGAGACACAGGGAATTCACCCCTCCACTTT.

This clonotype was detected many times. This chain connects TRBV20-1 to TRBJ2-6, with D perhaps TRBD2 (6 bases). V dropped 0 bases and J dropped 3 bases, with 12 bases sitting between them. CDR3 length: 16 residues. CDR1 is DFQATT and CDR2 is SNEGSKA in the germline V gene (reference sequence). Written as DNA, the CDR3 is TGCAGTGCTAGAGATTTTGGAGGGAGTGGGGCCAACGTCCTGACTTTC. Translated, it gives CSARDFGGSGANVLTF.

At least ten counts were recorded for this clonotype. As DNA, the CDR3 is TGTGCCACCAGTCCCCGGACACCAGCTAACTATGGCTACACCTTC. It is translated as CATSPRTPANYGYTF. The chain recombines TRBV24-1 with TRBJ1-2; D perhaps matches TRBD1 (5 bases). CDR1 is KGHDR and CDR2 is SFDVKD in the germline V gene. Between the trimmed V and J ends, which lost 6 bases and 0 bases, there was a span of 13 bases. The CDR3 sequence is 15 residues long.

This clonotype has ten or more counts. The V gene is TRBV6-5, the J gene TRBJ2-7; the D call may be TRBD1 or TRBD2 (6 bases each). Germline assignment: CDR1 MNHEY and CDR2 SVGAGI. This CDR3 is built from 14 residues. Trimming took off 2 bases at V and 2 bases at J, with 10 bases between the two ends. This CDR3 is CASSYVGGPYEQYF. The CDR3 coding sequence is TGTGCCAGCAGTTACGTCGGGGGCCCCTACGAGCAGTACTTC.

This clonotype has at least ten counts. CDR3 coding DNA: TGTGCCAGCAAAATGTCCCTAAGGCGGACCGAGAGAACCGGGGAGCTGTTTTTT. Protein product: CASKMSLRRTERTGELFF. The J gene is TRBJ2-2, the V gene TRBV6-2 or TRBV6-3; D uncertain. This CDR3 contains 18 residues. Trimming shortened V by 7 bases and J by 5 bases, and 26 bases separated the two germline ends. In germline, CDR1 is MNHEY, CDR2 SVGEGT.

This clonotype was recorded at least ten times. An end of the junction does not agree with germline; a read error may underlie this. The chain employs TRBV5-1 and TRBJ2-3; 9 positions agree with TRBD2. In germline, CDR1 is SGHRS, CDR2 YFSETQ. The CDR3 extends over 15 amino acids. The CDR3 region has the DNA TGTGCCAGCAGCCTAGCGGGGCTCGGCACAGATACGCAGTATTTT. The encoded protein is CASSLAGLGTDTQYF.

This clonotype was counted at least ten times. The V gene is TRBV12-3 or TRBV12-4, the J gene TRBJ1-1; D is unresolved. The CDR3 runs to 11 residues. Deletions cut 5 bases from V and 10 bases from J, with 11 bases between. The DNA for the CDR3 is TGTGCCAGCAGTATCGGGCCCGGAGCTTTCTTT. Translation: CASSIGPGAFF.

This clonotype was seen at least ten times. The J gene is TRBJ1-6, the V gene TRBV5-1; D is uncertain. From germline, CDR1 is SGHRS and CDR2 YFSETQ. This CDR3 spans 12 amino acids. Trimming removed 5 bases at V and 8 bases at J, with 8 bases between. The CDR3 DNA reads TGCGCCAGCAGAACCCGGGATTCACCCCTCCACTTT. It specifies CASRTRDSPLHF.

This clonotype has at least ten counts. This chain connects TRBV6-1 to TRBJ1-5, with a possible D match to TRBD1 (6 bases). Trimming took 6 bases from V and 3 from J, leaving 9 bases between them. Germline assignment: CDR1 MNHNS and CDR2 SASEGT. The CDR3 is made up of 13 amino acids. CDR3 protein: CASSGQYNQPQHF. CDR3 nucleotide sequence: TGTGCCAGCAGCGGACAGTACAATCAGCCCCAGCATTTT.